Listed below are T cell receptor beta chains from one sample, sequenced in a study of CD8+ T cells in alopecia areata. TCRdb's copy holds only in-frame clones and misses some; the assay was immunoSEQ multiplex PCR. Of over 150,000 clones in the sample, 45% to 75% are singletons; the top ten hold about 0.69%. Source: CD4+ T cells sorted from blood, taken at week 4, from a patient treated with tofacitinib. The receptors originated from a human donor with alopecia areata. Each CDR3 is given with its conserved first and last residue. D genes are given only for firm matches. Clone size is given for some rows only: seen once, a few or many times, or a class if the clone is expanded.

V gene	D gene	J gene	clone size	CDR3 protein	CDR3 DNA
TRBV7-2	.	TRBJ2-5	.	CASSLVQETQYF	TGTGCCAGCAGCTTGGTCCAAGAGACCCAGTACTTC
TRBV4-3	.	TRBJ2-5	.	CASSQEGREEETQYF	TGCGCCAGCAGCCAAGAAGGAAGGGAAGAAGAGACCCAGTACTTC
TRBV15	.	TRBJ1-1	.	CATSRSQGRPNTEAFF	TGTGCCACCAGCAGATCACAAGGGCGCCCGAACACTGAAGCTTTCTTT
TRBV29-1	.	TRBJ2-5	.	CSVVYGTIQETQYF	TGCAGCGTTGTCTACGGGACAATTCAAGAGACCCAGTACTTC
TRBV4-2	TRBD1	TRBJ2-2	.	CASSLKTGLTGELFF	TGTGCCAGCAGCCTCAAGACAGGGCTCACCGGGGAGCTGTTTTTT
TRBV4-1	.	TRBJ1-2	.	CASSQAPIQDVGGYTF	TGCGCCAGCAGCCAAGCCCCGATCCAGGATGTAGGTGGCTACACCTTC
TRBV5-1	.	TRBJ1-2	once	CASSQTMDGYTF	TGCGCCAGCAGCCAGACGATGGATGGCTACACCTTC
TRBV29-1	TRBD1	TRBJ1-1	once	CSANRGNTEAFF	TGCAGCGCCAACAGGGGAAACACTGAAGCTTTCTTT
TRBV18	.	TRBJ2-3	.	CASSHNQKGTDTQYF	TGTGCCAGCTCACACAATCAAAAGGGGACAGATACGCAGTATTTT
TRBV29-1	.	TRBJ1-2	.	CSVEDRAQVTF	TGCAGCGTTGAAGACAGGGCCCAGGTCACCTTC
TRBV25-1	.	TRBJ2-7	once	CASSTRQSTSEQYF	TGTGCCAGCTCAACAAGGCAGTCCACCTCCGAGCAGTACTTC
TRBV7-2	TRBD2	TRBJ2-5	once	CASSFQRERETQYF	TGTGCCAGCAGCTTTCAGCGGGAGCGAGAGACCCAGTACTTC
TRBV18	.	TRBJ2-7	.	CASSPSRVGYEQYF	TGTGCCAGCTCACCAAGCAGGGTTGGCTACGAGCAGTACTTC
TRBV11-2	.	TRBJ2-7	.	CASSLVLDEEQYF	TGTGCCAGCAGCTTAGTGCTAGATGAAGAGCAGTACTTC
TRBV29-1	TRBD2	TRBJ2-5	few	CSVGTSGTPSRETQYF	TGCAGCGTCGGGACTAGCGGGACCCCCTCCAGGGAGACCCAGTACTTC
TRBV2	.	TRBJ2-3	.	CASSEAGSGDTQYF	TGTGCCAGCAGTGAAGCGGGCAGTGGAGATACGCAGTATTTT
TRBV11-2	.	TRBJ2-6	.	CASSLDPGANVLTF	TGTGCCAGCAGCTTAGACCCTGGGGCCAACGTCCTGACTTTC
TRBV5-1	TRBD2	TRBJ2-1	.	CASSPGLAGGEQFF	TGCGCCAGCAGCCCGGGACTAGCGGGAGGAGAGCAGTTCTTC
TRBV13	.	TRBJ1-3	.	CASSLGGISGNTIYF	TGTGCCAGCAGCTTAGGAGGGATATCTGGAAACACCATATATTTT
TRBV29-1	.	TRBJ2-2	.	CSAARGVARTGELFF	TGCAGCGCCGCCCGGGGAGTCGCGCGCACCGGGGAGCTGTTTTTT
TRBV5-1	.	TRBJ2-7	.	CASSGTAAHEQYF	TGCGCCAGCAGCGGGACTGCGGCCCACGAGCAGTACTTC
TRBV7-2	.	TRBJ2-7	.	CASSLAGRSYEQYF	TGTGCCAGCAGCTTGGCGGGGCGCTCCTACGAGCAGTACTTC
TRBV6-5	.	TRBJ1-3	.	CASSYSEGVGTIYF	TGTGCCAGCAGTTACTCGGAAGGGGTAGGCACCATATATTTT
TRBV6-5	TRBD1	TRBJ1-1	.	CAAQGRTGGTEAFF	TGTGCCGCCCAGGGAAGGACAGGGGGAACTGAAGCTTTCTTT
TRBV27	.	TRBJ1-5	few	CASSEVSGNQPQHF	TGTGCCAGCAGTGAGGTTTCGGGCAATCAGCCCCAGCATTTT
TRBV14	TRBD1	TRBJ2-3	once	CASSQRTGRADTQYF	TGTGCCAGCAGCCAAAGGACAGGGCGGGCAGATACGCAGTATTTT
TRBV29-1	.	TRBJ2-7	.	CSVRASLYEQYF	TGCAGCGTTCGGGCTAGCCTCTACGAGCAGTACTTC
TRBV9	TRBD2	TRBJ2-7	.	CASSAGLAGHYEQYF	TGTGCCAGCAGCGCGGGACTAGCGGGGCACTACGAGCAGTACTTC
TRBV29-1	TRBD2	TRBJ2-7	.	CSVASSGPYEQYF	TGCAGCGTTGCGTCTAGCGGACCCTACGAGCAGTACTTC
TRBV21-1	.	TRBJ1-1	.	CASSTGQGGQGTEAFF	TGTGCCAGCAGCACCGGACAGGGCGGGCAAGGGACTGAAGCTTTCTTT
TRBV30	.	TRBJ1-4	.	CAWSMRFNEKLFF	TGTGCCTGGAGTATGCGGTTTAATGAAAAACTGTTTTTT
TRBV5-6	.	TRBJ2-3	.	CASSEPGYSTDTQYF	TGTGCCAGCAGCGAACCGGGATATAGCACAGATACGCAGTATTTT
TRBV2	.	TRBJ2-2	.	CASSPDSGSGTGELFF	TGTGCCAGCAGCCCTGACAGCGGCAGCGGAACCGGGGAGCTGTTTTTT
TRBV29-1	.	TRBJ1-1	.	CSVDPGRGNTEAFF	TGCAGCGTTGACCCCGGGCGGGGGAACACTGAAGCTTTCTTT
TRBV25-1	.	TRBJ1-5	.	CASSESGRTKNQPQHF	TGTGCCAGCAGTGAATCTGGACGTACTAAGAATCAGCCCCAGCATTTT
TRBV4-2	.	TRBJ2-7	.	CASSQASDSYEQYF	TGTGCCAGCAGCCAAGCTAGCGACTCCTACGAGCAGTACTTC
TRBV29-1	TRBD2	TRBJ2-2	few	CSVVPAGGPHTGELFF	TGCAGCGTTGTCCCAGCGGGAGGGCCCCACACCGGGGAGCTGTTTTTT
TRBV6-6	TRBD1	TRBJ1-3	.	CASRNTGDSGNTIYF	TGTGCCAGCAGGAATACAGGGGACTCTGGAAACACCATATATTTT
TRBV28	.	TRBJ2-1	.	CASRRALGYNEQFF	TGTGCCAGCAGACGGGCTCTAGGTTACAATGAGCAGTTCTTC
TRBV28	TRBD1	TRBJ1-5	.	CASRSKQGAWDQPQHF	TGTGCCAGCAGGTCTAAACAGGGGGCCTGGGATCAGCCCCAGCATTTT
TRBV4-2	TRBD1	TRBJ1-5	.	CASSHGGQGAQPQHF	TGTGCCAGCAGCCATGGCGGACAGGGGGCACAGCCCCAGCATTTT
TRBV29-1	.	TRBJ2-7	.	CSVGQFYEQYF	TGCAGCGTCGGACAGTTCTACGAGCAGTACTTC